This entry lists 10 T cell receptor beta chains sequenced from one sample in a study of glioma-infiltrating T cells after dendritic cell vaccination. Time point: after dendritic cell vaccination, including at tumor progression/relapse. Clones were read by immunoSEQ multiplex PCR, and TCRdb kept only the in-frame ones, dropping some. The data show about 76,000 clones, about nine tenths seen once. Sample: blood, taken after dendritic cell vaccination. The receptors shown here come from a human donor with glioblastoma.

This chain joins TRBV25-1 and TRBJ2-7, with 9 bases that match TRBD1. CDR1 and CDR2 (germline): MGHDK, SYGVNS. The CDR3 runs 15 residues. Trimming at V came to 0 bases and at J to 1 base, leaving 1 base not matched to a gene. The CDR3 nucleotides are TGTGCCAGCAGTGAATATGGGACAGGGTCCTACGAGCAGTACTTC. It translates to CASSEYGTGSYEQYF.

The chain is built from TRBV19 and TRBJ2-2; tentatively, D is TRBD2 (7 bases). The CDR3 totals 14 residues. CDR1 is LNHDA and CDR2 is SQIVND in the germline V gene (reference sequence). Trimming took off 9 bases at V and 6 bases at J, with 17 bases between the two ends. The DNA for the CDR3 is TGTGCCAGCTGTGGGGGGGGGCGTTCCGGGGAGCTGTTTTTT. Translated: CASCGGGRSGELFF.

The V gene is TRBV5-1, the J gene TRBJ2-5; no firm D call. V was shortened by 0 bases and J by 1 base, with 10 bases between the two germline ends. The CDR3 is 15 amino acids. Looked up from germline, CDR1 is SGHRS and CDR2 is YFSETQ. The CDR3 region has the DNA TGCGCCAGCAGCTTGGTACAGAATCTCCAAGAGACCCAGTACTTC. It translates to CASSLVQNLQETQYF.

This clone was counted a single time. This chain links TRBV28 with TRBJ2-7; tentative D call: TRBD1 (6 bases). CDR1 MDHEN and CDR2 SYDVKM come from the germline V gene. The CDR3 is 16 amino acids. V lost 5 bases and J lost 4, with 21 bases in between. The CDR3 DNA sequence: TGTGCCAGCAGTAGACAACAGGGCGGCGGTTCTTACGAGCAGTACTTC. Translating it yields CASSRQQGGGSYEQYF.

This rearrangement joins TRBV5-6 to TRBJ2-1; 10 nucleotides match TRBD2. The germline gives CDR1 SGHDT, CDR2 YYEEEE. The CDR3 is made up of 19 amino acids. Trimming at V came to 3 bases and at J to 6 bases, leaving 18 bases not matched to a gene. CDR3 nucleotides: TGTGCCAGCAGCTACGGCCTCGCAGGGAGCGGGGGGGCCGGCAATGAGCAGTTCTTC. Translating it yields CASSYGLAGSGGAGNEQFF.

The CDR3, as DNA: TGTGCCACCAGCAGAGGCGGGACTAGCGGGTACCAAGAGACCCAGTACTTC. Translating it yields CATSRGGTSGYQETQYF. V is TRBV15 and J is TRBJ2-5; 12 bases match TRBD2. The junction had 3 bases not matched to a gene; V was cut back by 1 base and J by 0 bases. Looked up from germline, CDR1 is LNHNV and CDR2 is YYDKDF (reference sequence). The CDR3 length is 17 residues.

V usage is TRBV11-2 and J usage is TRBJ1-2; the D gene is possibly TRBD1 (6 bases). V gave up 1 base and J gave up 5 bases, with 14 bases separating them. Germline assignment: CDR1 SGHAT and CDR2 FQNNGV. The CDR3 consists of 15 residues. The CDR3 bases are TGTGCCAGCAGCTTAGGATCCCGGGACATATATGGCTACACCTTC. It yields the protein CASSLGSRDIYGYTF.

The CDR3 DNA follows: TGTGCCAGCAGCTCTAGGGGGGGGAACACTGAAGCTTTCTTT. As protein: CASSSRGGNTEAFF. The chain joins TRBV7-8 to TRBJ1-1; possible D gene TRBD1, 6 bases. Germline assignment: CDR1 SGHVS and CDR2 FQNEAQ. V lost 4 bases and J 1 base, leaving 10 bases between the germline ends. The CDR3 runs 14 residues.

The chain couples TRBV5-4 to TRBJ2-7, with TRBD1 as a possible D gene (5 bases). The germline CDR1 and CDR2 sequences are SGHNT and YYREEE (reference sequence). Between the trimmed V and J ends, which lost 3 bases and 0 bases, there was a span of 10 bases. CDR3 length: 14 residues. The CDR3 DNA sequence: TGTGCCAGCAGCTCCAGACAGACCTCCTACGAGCAGTACTTC. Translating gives CASSSRQTSYEQYF. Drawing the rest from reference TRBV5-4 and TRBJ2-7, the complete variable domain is ETGVTQSPTHLIKTRGQQVTLRCSSQSGHNTVSWYQQALGQGPQFIFQYYREEENGRGNFPPRFSGLQFPNYSSELNVNALELDDSALYLCASSSRQTSYEQYFGPGTRLTVT.

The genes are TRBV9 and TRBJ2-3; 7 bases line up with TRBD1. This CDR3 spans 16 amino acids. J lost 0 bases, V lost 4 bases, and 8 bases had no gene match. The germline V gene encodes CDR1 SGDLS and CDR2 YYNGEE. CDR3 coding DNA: TGTGCCAGCAGCTTAAGCCCGGGACAGAGCACAGATACGCAGTATTTT. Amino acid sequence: CASSLSPGQSTDTQYF.